The T cell receptor (beta chain) described here comes from a study of blood T cells in healthy people across ages. About the research overall: About one barcoded beta molecule per two T cells came from capture by template switching. General study points: The study regarded diversity estimates from one million T cells as underestimates.

A J-beta primer mix and a sample-barcoded 5' primer were used in a second PCR of about 7 to 12 cycles. All cDNA molecules were each tagged by a template-switch adaptor with 12 random nucleotides. TCRdb processed the 5' RACE reads anew with MiXCR; each CDR3 protein has one entry. Among approximately 730,000 distinct CDR3 sequences listed, roughly 50% were seen once. Comment on this clonotype: What it recognizes is unknown.

Total RNA extraction produced at least 6 micrograms (per sample) for the study. The germline gives CDR1 SGHRS, CDR2 YFSETQ. J gave up 6 bases and V 9 bases, and 12 bases lay outside the gene matches. This CDR3 is built from 13 residues. The sample taken for sequencing was blood. The source of this sequence is a man older than 75 in good health. This chain uses TRBV5-1 with TRBJ2-7; the match to TRBD1 covers 7 bases. The DNA for the CDR3 is TGCGCCACCCGCAAAGACAGGGTCAGCGAGCAGTACTTC. Translation: CATRKDRVSEQYF.